Below are 17 T cell receptor beta chains sequenced from a single sample in a study of cytomegalovirus exposure and HLA in healthy donors. Use of 60 Vbeta and 13 Jbeta primers characterized the PCR. Libraries were prepared by immunoSEQ multiplex PCR; TCRdb keeps only in-frame clonotypes and omits some of them. In the table there are around 200,000 clones, approximately 86% of which are singletons. The sample was PBMCs. These receptors came from a woman in her 30s in good health and CMV-seronegative.

The chain has TRBV11-2 and TRBJ1-2; D is uncertain. Trimming took off 1 base at V and 0 bases at J, with 12 bases between the two ends. Looked up from germline, CDR1 is SGHAT and CDR2 is FQNNGV. There are 16 residues in the CDR3. This CDR3 is CASSLAHRLANYGYTF. The CDR3 DNA follows: TGTGCCAGCAGCTTAGCCCACAGATTAGCTAACTATGGCTACACCTTC.

The chain uses TRBV11-2 and TRBJ2-7; possibly TRBD2 for D (7 bases). Germline V gene data show CDR1 as SGHAT and CDR2 as FQNNGV. The CDR3 consists of 14 residues. Trimming removed 2 bases at V and 8 bases at J, with 16 bases between. The CDR3 here is CASSLNRGEGKQYF. As DNA, the CDR3 is TGTGCCAGCAGCTTAAATAGGGGGGAGGGAAAGCAGTACTTC.

This sequence joins TRBV2 and TRBJ2-7; TRBD1 matches 7 bases. Trimming at V came to 1 base and at J to 3 bases, leaving 3 bases not matched to a gene. Germline assignment: CDR1 SNHLY and CDR2 FYNNEI. This CDR3 is built from 14 residues. The CDR3 sequence is CASSEGGQIYEQYF. In nucleotides, the CDR3 is TGTGCCAGCAGTGAAGGGGGACAGATCTACGAGCAGTACTTC.

This chain links TRBV5-1 with TRBJ1-2; D not certain. The ends were cut back, 0 bases at V and 0 bases at J, with 9 bases in the middle. Germline CDR1 and CDR2: SGHRS and YFSETQ. The CDR3 has 15 amino acids. The CDR3 DNA reads as TGCGCCAGCAGCTTGGATGGGCCCGCTAACTATGGCTACACCTTC. It translates to CASSLDGPANYGYTF.

The CDR3: CASSGGLVPGELFF. The CDR3 DNA follows: TGTGCCAGTAGTGGAGGACTAGTTCCCGGGGAGCTGTTTTTT. This chain joins TRBV19 and TRBJ2-2; the match to TRBD2 covers 7 bases. Germline V gene lookup returns CDR1 LNHDA and CDR2 SQIVND (reference sequence). The ends lost 5 bases at V and 6 bases at J; junction bases unmatched: 6. CDR3 length: 14 amino acids.

The chain uses TRBV5-5 and TRBJ1-2; the match to TRBD1 covers 11 bases. The ends lost 2 bases at V and 4 bases at J; junction bases unmatched: 10. Germline-derived CDR1 and CDR2 are SGHKS and YYEKEE (reference sequence). The CDR3 runs to 17 residues. The CDR3 nucleotides read TGTGCCAGCAGCTTTACTCCCGGGACAGGGGGTGGCTATGGCTACACCTTC. Translating gives CASSFTPGTGGGYGYTF. The complete variable domain, with remaining parts taken from reference TRBV5-5 and TRBJ1-2, reads DAGVTQSPTHLIKTRGQQVTLRCSPISGHKSVSWYQQVLGQGPQFIFQYYEKEERGRGNFPDRFSARQFPNYSSELNVNALLLGDSALYLCASSFTPGTGGGYGYTFGSGTRLTVV.

The chain links TRBV25-1 to TRBJ2-7, with D tentatively TRBD1 (6 bases). V dropped 6 bases and J dropped 2 bases, with 14 bases sitting between them. CDR3 size: 14 residues. Germline CDR1 is MGHDK and CDR2 is SYGVNS. CDR3 sequence (DNA): TGTGCCAGCAGCCCAGGGGACCTCACCTACGAGCAGTACTTC. This codes for CASSPGDLTYEQYF.

The chain uses TRBV7-5 and TRBJ2-5; the table names TRBD1, a call not compared with the DNA. TRBV7-5 is a recognized pseudogene. The CDR3 consists of 12 residues. The CDR3 coding sequence is TGTGCCAGAAGCCCCTCACAGGAGACCCAGTACTTC. It yields the protein CARSPSQETQYF.

The V gene is TRBV21-1, the J gene TRBJ2-3; the table assigns TRBD2, which was not confirmed against the DNA. TRBV21-1 is termed a pseudogene. CDR3 size: 14 residues. CDR3 sequence reads: CASSRLAGLHTQYF. The CDR3 DNA reads as TGTGCCAGCAGCAGACTAGCGGGTCTACATACGCAGTATTTT.

The rearrangement links TRBV6-5 to TRBJ1-5; TRBD1 matches at 7 bases. Germline values: CDR1 MNHEY, CDR2 SVGAGI. This CDR3 contains 13 residues. J was trimmed by 6 bases and V by 7 bases; bases with no gene match: 6. The chain's CDR3 is CASKRQGFQPQHF. The CDR3 DNA follows: TGTGCCAGCAAAAGACAGGGCTTTCAGCCCCAGCATTTT.

The chain combines TRBV6-6 with TRBJ1-2; 9 bases are a match to TRBD1. This CDR3 spans 16 amino acids. CDR1 and CDR2 from the germline V gene are MNHNY and SVGAGI (reference sequence). The V and J ends lost 7 bases and 4 bases, in that order; junction bases with no gene match: 13. CDR3 in amino acids: CASTLGQGLSSYGYTF. CDR3 DNA: TGTGCCAGCACCCTGGGACAGGGTCTTTCTAGCTATGGCTACACCTTC.

The chain employs TRBV5-1 and TRBJ2-5; 11 bases fit TRBD1. The CDR3 is 14 residues long. Germline CDR1 reads SGHRS; CDR2 reads YFSETQ. V shed 7 bases and J 5 bases; nucleotides not matched to a gene: 7. CDR3 in amino acids: CASSRTGGTETQYF. DNA of the CDR3: TGCGCCAGCTCTCGGACAGGGGGCACGGAGACCCAGTACTTC.

This rearrangement joins TRBV4-1 to TRBJ2-3; 13 bases are shared with TRBD2. V lost 2 bases and J lost 3; bases outside the gene matches: 5. Germline V gives CDR1 MGHRA, CDR2 YSYEKL. The length of the CDR3 is 17 residues. CDR3 bases: TGCGCCAGCAGCCAAAGACTAGCGGGGGGCGGGACAGATACGCAGTATTTT. Translating it yields CASSQRLAGGGTDTQYF.

Comment on this clone: Germline is not matched at one junction end, which may reflect a read error. This rearrangement joins TRBV7-9 to TRBJ2-3, with 7 bases identical to TRBD1. The germline V gene encodes CDR1 SEHNR and CDR2 FQNEAQ (reference sequence). There are 16 residues in the CDR3. The chain's CDR3 is CSSRDRDSLGTDTQYF. DNA for the CDR3: TGTTCCAGCAGGGACCGGGACAGCTTAGGCACAGATACGCAGTATTTT.

The chain is built from TRBV5-6 and TRBJ2-2; D might be TRBD2 (6 bases). Germline assignment: CDR1 SGHDT and CDR2 YYEEEE. The V gene lost 1 base and the J gene lost 3 bases, with 13 bases spanning the gap. This CDR3 has 16 residues. CDR3 nucleotide sequence: TGTGCCAGCAGCTTGTCTCGGGGAGGATACACCGGGGAGCTGTTTTTT. Amino acid sequence: CASSLSRGGYTGELFF.

The chain joins TRBV10-2 to TRBJ2-2; a possible D gene is TRBD1 (5 bases). V shed 5 bases and J shed 0 bases, with 10 bases lying between them. The CDR3 sequence is 15 residues long. The germline CDR1 and CDR2 sequences are WSHSY and SAAADI. Written as DNA, the CDR3 is TGCGCCAGCAGTTTCAGGGATCCGAACACCGGGGAGCTGTTTTTT. This gives the protein CASSFRDPNTGELFF.

J is TRBJ2-3 and V is TRBV11-2; a possible D gene is TRBD1 (7 bases). The CDR3 length is 17 residues. Germline lookup yields CDR1 SGHAT and CDR2 FQNNGV. Trimming cost V 2 bases and J 6 bases, with 21 bases left between them. CDR3 coding DNA: TGTGCCAGCAGCTTATGGAGCCCTACAGGGGAGGAGGATACGCAGTATTTT. This sequence encodes CASSLWSPTGEEDTQYF.